This paragraph covers one T cell receptor beta chain sequence. The antigen is not known. The junction departs from germline at one end; a sequencing error may be responsible. The CDR3 extends over 11 amino acids. Germline CDR1 and CDR2: SQVTM and ANQGSEA. With a constant-region primer, TCR beta cDNA was made from 500 ng of total RNA. ARM-PCR, slightly modified, supplied the TCR beta libraries through three nested multiplex PCR rounds. Each of the first two PCR rounds ran approximately 11 cycles with TRBV1-TRBV30 forward and C-beta reverse primers. TCRdb reanalysed the multiplex PCR reads using MiXCR and keeps one entry per CDR3 protein. The profile shows more than 100,000 distinct CDR3 sequences, 50% to 65% of them singletons. The source of the sample is a study of tumor-infiltrating lymphocytes in primary liver carcinoma. Study context: Patients were men and women aged 30 to 69 years. Points from the study as a whole: It was in tumors, not blood, that the top-250-clone fraction was significantly higher (p = 0.039). Reduced overlap was seen in tumor-adjacent and tumor-blood pairs versus tumor region pairs. No more than about 8-24% of top clones could be seen in all five tumor regions.

Investigators took RNA and DNA out together from 20-30 mg of unsorted bulk tissue. The receptor's source is a woman aged 60-75 years with primary liver carcinoma and hepatitis B virus infection. The chain links TRBV29-1 to TRBJ1-1; no firm D call. The specimen was liver tumor tissue from sampling region 1. The sample's subset: tumor region T1, superior pole. In DNA, the CDR3 is TGCAGCGTTGCATGCCCGCTCGAAGTTTTCTTT. It specifies CSVACPLEVFF.